One and the same sample provided the 2 T cell receptor beta chains below, sequenced in a study of shared T cell receptors in the human thymus. TCRdb's copy holds only in-frame clones and misses some; the assay was immunoSEQ multiplex PCR. The sample consists of about 380,000 clones, approximately 95% of them appearing once. The sample comprised thymocytes. The receptors stem from a human donor.

A single count supports this clone. The chain carries TRBV6-1 and TRBJ1-3, with D maybe TRBD1 (6 bases). CDR3 length equals 11 residues. Germline CDR1 MNHNS, CDR2 SASEGT. CDR3 region: CETGSGNTIYF. CDR3 DNA: TGTGAAACAGGGTCCGGAAACACCATATATTTT.

This sequence joins TRBV28 and TRBJ2-5; TRBD2 agrees at 8 bases. The J call may be mistaken, given a closer DNA end match to TRBJ2-7. This CDR3 comprises 14 residues. Germline lookup yields CDR1 MDHEN and CDR2 SYDVKM. This chain's CDR3 is CASSAPGGSIEQYF. Written as DNA, the CDR3 is TGTGCCAGCAGTGCCCCGGGAGGGTCCATCGAGCAGTACTTC.